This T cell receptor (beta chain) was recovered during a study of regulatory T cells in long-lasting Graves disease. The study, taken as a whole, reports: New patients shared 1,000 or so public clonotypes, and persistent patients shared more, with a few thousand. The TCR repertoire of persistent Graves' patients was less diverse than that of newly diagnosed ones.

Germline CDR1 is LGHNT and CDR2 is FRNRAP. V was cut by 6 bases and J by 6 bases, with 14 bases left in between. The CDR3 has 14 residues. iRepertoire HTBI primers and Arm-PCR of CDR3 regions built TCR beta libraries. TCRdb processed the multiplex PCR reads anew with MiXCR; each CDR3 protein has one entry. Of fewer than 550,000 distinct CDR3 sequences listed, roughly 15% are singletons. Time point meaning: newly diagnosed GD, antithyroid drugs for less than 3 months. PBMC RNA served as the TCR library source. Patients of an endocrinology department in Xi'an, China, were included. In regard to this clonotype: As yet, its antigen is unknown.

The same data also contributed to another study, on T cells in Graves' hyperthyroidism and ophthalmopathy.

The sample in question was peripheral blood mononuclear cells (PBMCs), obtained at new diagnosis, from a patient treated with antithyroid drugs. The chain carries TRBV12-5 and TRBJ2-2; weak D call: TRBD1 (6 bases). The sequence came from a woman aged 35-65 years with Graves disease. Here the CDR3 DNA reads TGTGCTAGTGGCACCCAGGGGATGGCCGGGGAGCTGTTTTTT. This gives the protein CASGTQGMAGELFF.